The rows below give T cell receptor beta chains drawn from one sample of a study of identical twins. TCRdb re-called the 5' RACE reads with MiXCR, one entry per CDR3 protein. The data show more than 600,000 distinct CDR3 sequences, with roughly 18% seen just once and about an eighth held by the top ten. These records were also assigned to another study, of T cells expressing NK-cell markers.

The sequenced material came from PBMCs. These receptors originate from a woman aged 18-35 years in good health. Both conserved end residues are part of each CDR3. D genes are given only for firm matches. Clone size is stated in some rows and not others, as once, few, many or a class when expanded.

J,D,V,size,DNA,CDR3
TRBJ2-3,.,TRBV29-1,few,TGCAGCGTCTATGGGGGCGCGACAGATACGCAGTATTTT,CSVYGGATDTQYF
TRBJ2-2,TRBD1,TRBV6-2/TRBV6-3,few,TGTGCCAGCAGAGGACAGGGAAACGCCGGGGAGCTGTTTTTT,CASRGQGNAGELFF
TRBJ2-1,TRBD2,TRBV9,.,TGTGCCAGCAGCATGGGACTAGCTAATGAGCAGTTCTTC,CASSMGLANEQFF
TRBJ2-7,TRBD1,TRBV3-1,few,TGTGCCAGCAGCCAACACCCGGGACAGAGCTCCTACGAGCAGTACTTC,CASSQHPGQSSYEQYF
TRBJ2-5,TRBD2,TRBV2,.,TGTGCCAGCGGGACTAGCGGGGGGGAATACCAAGAGACCCAGTACTTC,CASGTSGGEYQETQYF
TRBJ2-5,TRBD2,TRBV20-1,few,TGCAGTGCTAGGGTGGGGTTTAGCGGGAGGGAAGAGACCCAGTACTTC,CSARVGFSGREETQYF
TRBJ2-7,.,TRBV7-2,.,TGTGCCAGCAGCCTCCGGGGGGCGCTGGCCTACGAGCAGTACTTC,CASSLRGALAYEQYF
TRBJ2-3,.,TRBV7-8,.,TGTGCCAGCAGCCCCCTGCGGTCCTCTAGCACAGATACGCAGTATTTT,CASSPLRSSSTDTQYF
TRBJ2-1,TRBD2,TRBV12-3/TRBV12-4,.,TGTGCCAGCAGTTTACCCCTAGCGGGGGGGCCTGGGCAGTTCTTC,CASSLPLAGGPGQFF
TRBJ1-3,TRBD1,TRBV20-1,few,TGCAGTGCTACTTCCAAACAGGGGGCGAACACCATATATTTT,CSATSKQGANTIYF
TRBJ2-1,TRBD2,TRBV7-2,many,TGTGCCAGCAGCCTACTAGCGGGGCTCCTCAATGAGCAGTTCTTC,CASSLLAGLLNEQFF
TRBJ2-1,.,TRBV20-1,few,TGCAGTGCTAGAGATCGGGACACCCCGACCTACAATGAGCAGTTCTTC,CSARDRDTPTYNEQFF
TRBJ2-2,TRBD2,TRBV28,few,TGTGCCAGCAGTTCGGGACTACGCGGGACCGGGGAGCTGTTTTTT,CASSSGLRGTGELFF
TRBJ1-5,TRBD1,TRBV12-3/TRBV12-4,few,TGTGCCAGCAGTCAGCCAGGACAGGGCAATCAGCCCCAGCATTTT,CASSQPGQGNQPQHF
TRBJ1-6,.,TRBV29-1,.,TGCAGCGTGGAATATGGAAAGACACGCAATTCACCCCTCCACTTT,CSVEYGKTRNSPLHF
TRBJ2-1,.,TRBV12-3/TRBV12-4,few,TGTGCCAGCAGTTTAGCGCTGGACTCTAACTCCTACAATGAGCAGTTCTTC,CASSLALDSNSYNEQFF
TRBJ1-4,.,TRBV5-4,few,TGTGCCAGCAGCCCCCGAGGAGGGGTAGAAAAACTGTTTTTT,CASSPRGGVEKLFF
TRBJ2-1,TRBD2,TRBV24-1,few,TGTGCCACCAGTGCCGCAGGGCGGCGGGGGGGCGGTCACTACAATGAGCAGTTCTTC,CATSAAGRRGGGHYNEQFF
TRBJ2-1,.,TRBV6-1,.,TGTGCCAGCACCAAGGGGCGGGGCTCCTCCTACAATGAGCAGTTCTTC,CASTKGRGSSYNEQFF
TRBJ1-2,.,TRBV20-1,.,TGCAGTGCTCCGGACAGTACCTATGGCTACACCTTC,CSAPDSTYGYTF
TRBJ1-2,.,TRBV6-1,many,TGTGCCAGCAGACCCAAGGGGACACTCTATGGCTACACCTTC,CASRPKGTLYGYTF
TRBJ2-7,.,TRBV6-2/TRBV6-3,few,TGTGCCAGCATCCGGGCGGGGTCGGTATCGGGCGAGCAGTACTTC,CASIRAGSVSGEQYF
TRBJ2-7,.,TRBV12-3/TRBV12-4,.,TGTGCCAGCAGTTCTGCCTCGAGGAGATACTTC,CASSSASRRYF
TRBJ2-1,TRBD1,TRBV10-3,few,TGTGCCATCAGTGAGTCCCCGGGACAGGGCTACAATGAGCAGTTCTTC,CAISESPGQGYNEQFF
TRBJ2-3,TRBD2,TRBV12-3/TRBV12-4,many,TGTGCCAGCAGTTTAGGTAGCGGGAGGGCTACAGATACGCAGTATTTT,CASSLGSGRATDTQYF
TRBJ1-1,.,TRBV6-1,once,TGTGCCAGCAGCCCCTTCCAGCTCATGAACACTGAAGCTTTCTTT,CASSPFQLMNTEAFF
TRBJ1-1,.,TRBV28,.,TGTGCCAGCAGTACGCCTTTTCGTGAAGCTTTCTTT,CASSTPFREAFF
TRBJ2-5,.,TRBV11-1,once,TGTGCCAGCACCCAACGGGGCTGGGTGGGGGCCGATAAAGAGACCCAGTACTTC,CASTQRGWVGADKETQYF
TRBJ2-3,.,TRBV10-3,many,TGTGCCAGTACCGACACAGATACGCAGTATTTT,CASTDTDTQYF
TRBJ2-1,.,TRBV20-1,few,TGCAGTGCTAGAGATCTCACCAGGGCCACTTACAATGAGCAGTTCTTC,CSARDLTRATYNEQFF
TRBJ2-4,.,TRBV29-1,.,TGCAGCGTTGACCTAGCCAAAAACATTCAGTACTTC,CSVDLAKNIQYF
TRBJ2-5,.,TRBV5-5,few,TGTGCCAGCAGCCTACTTGTCGAGCAAGAGACCCAGTACTTC,CASSLLVEQETQYF
TRBJ2-7,TRBD2,TRBV3-1,.,TGTGCCAGCAGCCACGCGGGGCGTCTAGCGGGATTGCACTTC,CASSHAGRLAGLHF
TRBJ1-2,TRBD1,TRBV6-5,.,TGTGCCAGCCTGGACAGGACCTATGGCTACACCTTC,CASLDRTYGYTF
TRBJ2-1,TRBD1,TRBV20-1,few,TGCAGTGCTAATGGTAGACAGGGGAGATTGGGTGAGCAGTTCTTC,CSANGRQGRLGEQFF
TRBJ1-2,.,TRBV27,few,TGTGCCAGCAGTTTTTTAGGGTCTTTTAACTATGGCTACACCTTC,CASSFLGSFNYGYTF
TRBJ2-3,.,TRBV20-1,.,TGCAGTGCTAGAGGGGGACTGCACACAGATACGCAGTATTTT,CSARGGLHTDTQYF